This T cell receptor (beta chain) was captured by sequencing in a study of Graves' ophthalmopathy and Graves' hyperthyroidism (dated by TCRdb to 2016 to 2019). With respect to the entire study: Hyperthyroidism was defined as stable when no progression to ophthalmopathy occurred within 18 months of follow-up. The study used signatures of the TCR beta repertoire to tell Graves' ophthalmopathy apart from Graves' hyperthyroidism and to predict which patients would progress to ophthalmopathy. In total, 120 to 150 blood samples were TCR-sequenced: under 45 ophthalmopathy, some 75 hyperthyroidism and some 17 hyperthyroidism-to-ophthalmopathy patients. To explore V-J signatures that distinguish ophthalmopathy from hyperthyroidism, a discovery set of 90 to 100 patients was enrolled, made up of 43 with ophthalmopathy and 55 to 65 with stable hyperthyroidism. An independent validation cohort was composed of about 20 hyperthyroidism patients and some 16 patients who later progressed from hyperthyroidism to ophthalmopathy. In about six hyperthyroidism patients, the T-cell repertoires found in thyroid tissue were compared with those found in blood. Once sampling was done, hyperthyroidism patients were given methimazole at a starting dose of 30 mg daily, while ophthalmopathy patients were given high-dose intravenous methylprednisolone. Findings and caveats that apply to the study as a whole: Sample size was not predetermined statistically, and investigators were not blinded to group allocation. In cross-validation, the 13-signature model distinguished ophthalmopathy from stable hyperthyroidism with 85% to 90% sensitivity and around 81% specificity, and in the test set the corresponding values were approximately 80% and 75%. Among expanded thyroid clonotypes with frequency above 0.001, most also showed up in blood, which suggests that blood repertoires may reflect the thyroid immune response. In validation, the model predicted ophthalmopathy progression with nearly 71% sensitivity and roughly 72% specificity; 12 predicted patients were CT-confirmed with GO in a median of roughly 6.8 months.

Hyperthyroidism patients were newly diagnosed, were aged 18 to 65 years, and had a disease duration under 2 months. Patients with other autoimmune diseases, uncontrolled infections, pregnancy or lactation were excluded from the study. Clinical symptoms, serum thyroxine, TRAb, thyroid ultrasound and orbital computed tomography formed the basis of the diagnosis. Total RNA was extracted with Trizol reagent and quality-checked on an Agilent 2100 Bioanalyzer. The CDR3 runs 13 amino acids, cysteine and phenylalanine included. Left in the record is the CDR3 DNA by itself, 39 bases read in frame from the first base. V loses 8 bases at its end and J loses 6 bases; junction bases beyond the gene matches: 7. The germline V gene yields SQVTM for CDR1 and ANQGSEA for CDR2. TCR beta CDR3 regions were amplified from RNA transcripts for repertoire sequencing. A first-round RT-PCR used HTBI primers with the Qiagen OneStep RT-PCR kit, followed by a second-round multiplex PCR, size selection and purification. Libraries were sequenced paired-end with 100 bp reads on an Illumina HiSeq2000. The paper's data handling went like this. SOAPnuke was used for read processing, and reads with adapters, uncalled bases, a mean Phred below 15, or no exact constant-primer or identifier match were discarded. High-quality paired reads were merged with COPE v1.2.5. Each unique nucleotide sequence was defined as a clonotype, and clonotypes were aligned to IMGT TRB V, D and J references with MiTCR v1.1. Analysis was restricted to V-J combinations with a frequency above 0.0001, which covered 99% to 99.2% of repertoires. For each V-J combination, a TCR clonal expansion and chaos score was defined as the ratio of F50 clonal expansion to chaos observed in the TCRdist matrix. Features were reduced by Welch's t-statistics and random forest to over 10 V-J combinations, which fed a naive Bayes classifier. The Morisita-Horn index was used to measure how similar the thyroid and blood repertoires were. TCRdb reprocessing: public reads trimmed at Q25 with fastp, clones called with MiXCR, in-frame beta chains kept. When rows share a CDR3 protein, they turn into one entry using the most common DNA and genes. Clone size and V and J calls follow TCRdb, not the original study. In all, the sample holds around 520,000 distinct CDR3 sequences, and about 40% of those were seen once. The ten largest clones take up about 4% of the sample.

Concerning this clonotype: Its antigen remains unidentified. No much larger clonotype is one base removed from it; base qualities were not supplied.

Recombination joined TRBV29-1 with TRBJ1-5, and 10 junction bases match TRBD1. The clonotype comes from an adult man with Graves' hyperthyroidism. The sequenced material came from peripheral blood or thyroid tissue (not recorded which). CDR3 sequence: CSLGGTGVQPQHF. The sequenced DNA is TGCAGCCTGGGCGGGACAGGGGTTCAGCCCCAGCATTTT.